A single sample gave rise to the 17 T cell receptor beta chains below, sequenced in a study of cytomegalovirus exposure and HLA in healthy donors. Vbeta (60) and Jbeta (13) primers were used in the PCR. Clones were read by immunoSEQ multiplex PCR, and TCRdb kept only the in-frame ones, dropping some. This sample has around 140,000 clones; 75% to 85% occur once, and the top ten carry roughly 5.6%. What was sequenced was PBMCs. The receptors stem from a woman aged 40 to 49 in good health and CMV-seropositive.

The rearrangement joins TRBV28 to TRBJ2-2, with TRBD2 identical over 8 bases. CDR1 is MDHEN and CDR2 is SYDVKM in the germline V gene. V lost 6 bases, J lost 4 bases, and 7 bases stayed unmatched. There are 15 residues in the CDR3. CDR3 amino acids: CASSLGGAGTGELFF. CDR3 nucleotides: TGTGCCAGCAGCCTCGGGGGGGCGGGCACCGGGGAGCTGTTTTTT.

The chain is built from TRBV7-3 and TRBJ2-7, with 8 nucleotides matching TRBD1. CDR1 SGHTA and CDR2 FQGTGA come from the germline V gene. The CDR3 consists of 15 residues. V trimming: 5 bases; J trimming: 3 bases; junction bases outside the gene matches: 9. The CDR3 nucleotides read TGTGCCAGCAGCCCCCCGACAGGGGCCATCTACGAGCAGTACTTC. Protein sequence: CASSPPTGAIYEQYF. The full variable domain, its missing parts supplied by reference TRBV7-3 and TRBJ2-7, is GAGVSQTPSNKVTEKGKYVELRCDPISGHTALYWYRQSLGQGPEFLIYFQGTGAADDSGLPNDRFFAVRPEGSVSTLKIQRTERGDSAVYLCASSPPTGAIYEQYFGPGTRLTVT.

The gene calls are TRBV30 and TRBJ1-1; D remains ambiguous. The CDR3 contains 13 residues. V lost 2 bases and J 3 bases, leaving 10 bases between the germline ends. Germline-derived CDR1 and CDR2 are GTSNPN and SVGIG (reference sequence). The CDR3 spells CAWSRHLDTEAFF. The CDR3 bases are TGTGCCTGGAGTCGACATCTGGACACTGAAGCTTTCTTT.

The J gene is TRBJ2-7, the V gene TRBV4-1; a possible D gene is TRBD2 (6 bases). Between the trimmed V and J ends, which lost 3 bases and 0 bases, there was a span of 15 bases. CDR1 MGHRA and CDR2 YSYEKL come from the germline V gene. This CDR3 has 16 residues. This chain's CDR3 is CASSQSPWRDSYEQYF. In DNA form, the CDR3 reads TGCGCCAGCAGCCAGTCCCCCTGGCGGGACTCCTACGAGCAGTACTTC.

The V and J genes are TRBV7-3 and TRBJ2-1; 7 bases align to TRBD1. V lost 0 bases and J lost 4; bases outside the gene matches: 3. The germline V gene encodes CDR1 SGHTA and CDR2 FQGTGA. This CDR3 has 15 amino acids. CDR3 sequence: CASSLTARGYNEQFF. The CDR3 DNA reads TGTGCCAGCAGCTTAACTGCCAGGGGGTACAATGAGCAGTTCTTC.

In its sample, this clone was seen once. The sample contains more than one DNA sequence encoding this CDR3. This sequence joins TRBV27 and TRBJ2-7; 7 positions match TRBD2. The length of the CDR3 is 13 residues. V trimming: 4 bases; J trimming: 4 bases; junction bases outside the gene matches: 4. The germline gives CDR1 MNHEY, CDR2 SMNVEV (reference sequence). In DNA form, the CDR3 reads TGTGCCAGCAGTTCCGGGGGAGGGTACGAGCAGTACTTC. This gives the protein CASSSGGGYEQYF.

This clone came up a few times. The V call is TRBV7-9, the J call TRBJ1-5; D is unclear. Trimming took 5 bases from V and 3 from J, leaving 8 bases between them. Germline V CDR1 and CDR2: SEHNR, FQNEAQ (reference sequence). The CDR3 length is 13 residues. The CDR3 DNA reads TGTGCCAGCAGCCTCCAAGCCAATCAGCCCCAGCATTTT. Its translation: CASSLQANQPQHF.

This clone has only a few counts. The chain combines TRBV7-9 with TRBJ2-7; tentative D call: TRBD2 (6 bases). V lost 1 base and J lost 0, with 10 bases in between. This CDR3 region has 15 residues. Germline V gene sequence: CDR1 SEHNR, CDR2 FQNEAQ (reference sequence). CDR3 amino acids: CASSLGGRYSYEQYF. CDR3 DNA: TGTGCCAGCAGCTTAGGGGGGAGGTACTCCTACGAGCAGTACTTC.

The V gene is TRBV18, the J gene TRBJ2-7; D is unresolved. The CDR3 loop spans 15 amino acids. The V gene lost 3 bases and the J gene lost 0 bases, with 12 bases spanning the gap. Germline CDR1 KGHSH, CDR2 LQKENI. The CDR3: CASSPYSGSSYEQYF. CDR3 DNA: TGTGCCAGCTCACCCTACAGTGGAAGCTCCTACGAGCAGTACTTC. Looking up the rest from reference TRBV18 and TRBJ2-7 gives the full variable domain: NAGVMQNPRHLVRRRGQEARLRCSPMKGHSHVYWYRQLPEEGLKFMVYLQKENIIDESGMPKERFSAEFPKEGPSILRIQQVVRGDSAAYFCASSPYSGSSYEQYFGPGTRLTVT.

The chain carries TRBV6-5 and TRBJ2-7; a weak D match, TRBD1 (6 bases). The germline gives CDR1 MNHEY, CDR2 SVGAGI. V was cut by 7 bases and J by 6 bases, with 19 bases left in between. CDR3 length: 14 amino acids. The CDR3 here is CASTPGDRGGEQYF. The CDR3 bases are TGTGCCAGCACCCCAGGGGACCGGGGCGGCGAGCAGTACTTC.

V is TRBV6-6 and J is TRBJ1-5; no clear D. CDR3 size: 11 residues. V lost 5 bases, J lost 8 bases, and 7 bases lay in between. CDR1 MNHNY and CDR2 SVGAGI come from the germline V gene (reference sequence). The CDR3 nucleotides are TGTGCCAGCAGTCACGGGGAGCCCCAGCATTTT. It yields the protein CASSHGEPQHF.

The chain joins TRBV5-1 to TRBJ2-5; 8 bases align to TRBD2. With V trimmed by 2 bases and J by 3 bases, 6 bases remained unmatched. CDR1 is SGHRS, CDR2 YFSETQ, per germline. The CDR3 spans 15 residues. The CDR3 sequence is CASSFTGGSKETQYF. Here the CDR3 DNA reads TGCGCCAGCAGCTTTACGGGAGGGTCTAAAGAGACCCAGTACTTC.

The J gene is TRBJ1-4, the V gene TRBV7-9, with D possibly being TRBD1 (6 bases). The CDR3 sequence is 14 residues long. V was trimmed by 5 bases and J by 8 bases, leaving 15 bases between them. Germline values: CDR1 SEHNR, CDR2 FQNEAQ (reference sequence). In nucleotides, the CDR3 is TGTGCCAGCAGCCCAGGGGTGGAAGGAGAAAAACTGTTTTTT. This gives the protein CASSPGVEGEKLFF.

This chain connects TRBV5-6 to TRBJ1-3; TRBD1 might be the D (5 bases). V was trimmed by 4 bases and J by 4 bases, leaving 9 bases between them. The length of the CDR3 is 13 residues. Germline V gives CDR1 SGHDT, CDR2 YYEEEE. CDR3 loop: CASSEGLGNTIYF. The CDR3 DNA reads TGTGCCAGCAGCGAGGGACTGGGAAACACCATATATTTT.

For the CDR3, the DNA is TGTGCCACCAGCCTCGACCACGGACTCGGAAACACCATATATTTT. Translating it yields CATSLDHGLGNTIYF. The chain couples TRBV15 to TRBJ1-3; the D is unclear. Germline CDR1 is LNHNV and CDR2 is YYDKDF (reference sequence). Trimming stripped 5 bases from V and 4 bases from J, with 15 bases between. This CDR3 comprises 15 residues.

The chain couples TRBV4-2 to TRBJ2-1; D may be TRBD2 (6 bases). This CDR3 is 16 amino acids long. Germline CDR1 reads LGHNA; CDR2 reads YNFKEQ. Trimming stripped 0 bases from V and 3 bases from J, with 12 bases between. CDR3 nucleotides: TGTGCCAGCAGCCAAGATAATATCGGGAGCTACAATGAGCAGTTCTTC. Translating it yields CASSQDNIGSYNEQFF.

The genes are TRBV6-6 and TRBJ2-7, with D hard to call. The CDR3 is made up of 12 amino acids. V lost 7 bases to trimming and J lost 5 bases, with 12 bases between them. CDR1 and CDR2 (germline): MNHNY, SVGAGI (reference sequence). This chain's CDR3 is CASNIGMNEQYF. The CDR3 DNA reads as TGTGCCAGCAACATTGGCATGAACGAGCAGTACTTC.